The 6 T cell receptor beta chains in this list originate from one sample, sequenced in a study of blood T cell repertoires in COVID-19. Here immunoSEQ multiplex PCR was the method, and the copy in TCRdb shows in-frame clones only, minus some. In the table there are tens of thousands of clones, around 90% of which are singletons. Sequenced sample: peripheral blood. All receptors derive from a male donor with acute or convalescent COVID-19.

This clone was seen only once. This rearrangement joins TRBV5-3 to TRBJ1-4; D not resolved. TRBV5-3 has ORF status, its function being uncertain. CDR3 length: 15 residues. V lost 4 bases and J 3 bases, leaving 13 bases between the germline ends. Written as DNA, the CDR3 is TGTGCCAGAAGCCCCCGGAGGCAGCCTAATGAAAAACTGTTTTTT. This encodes CARSPRRQPNEKLFF.

The chain's CDR3 is CASSLAGTGTFTAVSLHF. The CDR3 DNA sequence: TGCGCCAGCAGTTTAGCCGGGACAGGGACCTTCACAGCGGTCTCCCTCCACTTT. The rearrangement uses TRBV5-1 and TRBJ1-6; 9 bases line up with TRBD1. Losses at the gene ends were 5 bases for V and 14 bases for J; bases not matched to a gene: 23. CDR1 is SGHRS and CDR2 is YFSETQ in the germline V gene. CDR3 size: 18 residues.

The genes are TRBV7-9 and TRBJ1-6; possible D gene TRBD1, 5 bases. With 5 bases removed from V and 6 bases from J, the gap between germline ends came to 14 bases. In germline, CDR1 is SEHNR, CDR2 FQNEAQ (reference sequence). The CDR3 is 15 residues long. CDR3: CASSPSGLSNSPLHF. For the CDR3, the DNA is TGTGCCAGCAGCCCCTCGGGACTGAGTAATTCACCCCTCCACTTT.

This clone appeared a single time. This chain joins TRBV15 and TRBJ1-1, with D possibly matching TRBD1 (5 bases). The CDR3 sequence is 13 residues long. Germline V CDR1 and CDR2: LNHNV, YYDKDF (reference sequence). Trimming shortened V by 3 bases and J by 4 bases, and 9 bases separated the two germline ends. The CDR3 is CATSSPGGTEAFF. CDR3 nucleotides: TGTGCCACCAGCAGTCCGGGGGGCACTGAAGCTTTCTTT.

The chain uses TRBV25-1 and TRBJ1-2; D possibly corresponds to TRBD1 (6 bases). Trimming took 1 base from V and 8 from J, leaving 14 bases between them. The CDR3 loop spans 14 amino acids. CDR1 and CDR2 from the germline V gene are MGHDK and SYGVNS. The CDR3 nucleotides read TGTGCCAGCAGTGAATTCGGGGGGGCAGGGGGCTACACCTTC. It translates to CASSEFGGAGGYTF.

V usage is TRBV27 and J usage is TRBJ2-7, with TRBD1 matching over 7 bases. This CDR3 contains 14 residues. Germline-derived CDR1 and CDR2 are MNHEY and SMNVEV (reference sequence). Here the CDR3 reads CAPPQDRTFYEQYF. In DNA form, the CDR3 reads TGTGCTCCCCCCCAGGACAGGACTTTCTACGAGCAGTACTTC.